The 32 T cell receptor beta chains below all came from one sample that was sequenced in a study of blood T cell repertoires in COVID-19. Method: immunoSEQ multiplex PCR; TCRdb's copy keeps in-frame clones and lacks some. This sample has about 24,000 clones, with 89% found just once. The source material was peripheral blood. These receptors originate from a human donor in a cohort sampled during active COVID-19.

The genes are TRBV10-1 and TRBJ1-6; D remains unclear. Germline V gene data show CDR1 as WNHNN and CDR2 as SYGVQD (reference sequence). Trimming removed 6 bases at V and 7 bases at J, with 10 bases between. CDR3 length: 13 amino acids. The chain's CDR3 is CASREAGNSPLHF. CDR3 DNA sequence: TGCGCCAGCAGAGAGGCGGGAAATTCACCCCTCCACTTT.

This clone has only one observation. The CDR3 DNA sequence: TGTGCCAGCAGCTTATCCGGACTAGCGGGGGGTGAGCAGTTCTTC. Translation: CASSLSGLAGGEQFF. V gene TRBV7-2 combines with J gene TRBJ2-1; 14 positions agree with TRBD2. This CDR3 region has 15 residues. Per the germline V gene, CDR1 is SGHTA and CDR2 is FQGNSA. Trimming at V came to 2 bases and at J to 9 bases, leaving 3 bases not matched to a gene.

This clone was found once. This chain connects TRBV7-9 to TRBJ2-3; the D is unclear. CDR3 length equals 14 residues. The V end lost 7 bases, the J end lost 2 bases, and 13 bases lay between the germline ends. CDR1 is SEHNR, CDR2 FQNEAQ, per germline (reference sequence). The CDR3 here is CASKLGLYTDTQYF. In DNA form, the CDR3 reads TGTGCCAGCAAGCTTGGGCTATACACAGATACGCAGTATTTT.

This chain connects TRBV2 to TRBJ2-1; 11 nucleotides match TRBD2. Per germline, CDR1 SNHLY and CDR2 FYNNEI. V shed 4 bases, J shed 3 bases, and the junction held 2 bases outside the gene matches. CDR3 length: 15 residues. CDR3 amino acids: CASSATSGNYNEQFF. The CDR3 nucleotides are TGTGCCAGCAGTGCGACTAGCGGGAACTACAATGAGCAGTTCTTC.

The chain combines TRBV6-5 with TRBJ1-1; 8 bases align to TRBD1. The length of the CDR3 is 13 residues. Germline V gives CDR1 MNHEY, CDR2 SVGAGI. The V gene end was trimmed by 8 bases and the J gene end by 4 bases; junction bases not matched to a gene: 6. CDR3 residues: CASRTGRGTEAFF. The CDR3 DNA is TGTGCCAGCCGGACAGGGCGAGGCACTGAAGCTTTCTTT.

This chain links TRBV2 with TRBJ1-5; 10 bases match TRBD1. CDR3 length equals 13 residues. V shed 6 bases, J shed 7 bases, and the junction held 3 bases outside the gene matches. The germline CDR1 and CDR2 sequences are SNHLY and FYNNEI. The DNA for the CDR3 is TGTGCCAGCAGGACAGGGGGCGTACAGCCCCAGCATTTT. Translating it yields CASRTGGVQPQHF.

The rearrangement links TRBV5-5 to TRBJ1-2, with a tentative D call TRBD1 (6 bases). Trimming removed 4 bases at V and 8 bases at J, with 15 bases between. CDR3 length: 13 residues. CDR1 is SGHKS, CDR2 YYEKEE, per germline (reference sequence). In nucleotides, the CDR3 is TGTGCCAGCAGCCCCCCAGGGGTCCGGGGCTACACCTTC. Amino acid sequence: CASSPPGVRGYTF.

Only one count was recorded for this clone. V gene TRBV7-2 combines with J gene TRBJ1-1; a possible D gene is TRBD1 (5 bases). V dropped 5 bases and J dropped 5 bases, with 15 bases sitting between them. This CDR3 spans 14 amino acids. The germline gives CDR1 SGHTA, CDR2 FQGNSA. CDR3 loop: CASSLQTVRTEAFF. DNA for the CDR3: TGTGCCAGCAGCCTGCAGACAGTACGGACTGAAGCTTTCTTT.

The CDR3 loop reads CASSLVGGKETQYF. The CDR3 coding sequence is TGTGCCAGCAGCTTAGTAGGGGGTAAAGAGACCCAGTACTTC. The chain recombines TRBV11-2 with TRBJ2-5; maybe TRBD1 (6 bases). The ends were cut back, 1 base at V and 3 bases at J, with 9 bases in the middle. Germline assignment: CDR1 SGHAT and CDR2 FQNNGV. The CDR3 runs to 14 residues.

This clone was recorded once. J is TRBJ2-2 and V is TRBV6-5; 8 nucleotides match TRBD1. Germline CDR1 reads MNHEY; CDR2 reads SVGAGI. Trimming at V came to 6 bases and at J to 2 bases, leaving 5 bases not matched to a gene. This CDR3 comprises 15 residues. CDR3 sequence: CASSPGTGNTGELFF. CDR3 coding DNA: TGTGCCAGCAGCCCAGGGACAGGCAACACCGGGGAGCTGTTTTTT.

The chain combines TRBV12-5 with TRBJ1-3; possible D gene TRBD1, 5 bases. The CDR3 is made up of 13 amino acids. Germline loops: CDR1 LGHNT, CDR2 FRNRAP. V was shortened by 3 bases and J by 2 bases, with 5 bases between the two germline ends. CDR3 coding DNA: TGTGCTAGTGGTTTACAGGCTGGAAACACCATATATTTT. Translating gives CASGLQAGNTIYF.

The CDR3 is CASSQDQGPYGYTF. The CDR3 nucleotides are TGTGCCAGCAGCCAAGATCAGGGTCCCTATGGCTACACCTTC. V gene TRBV3-1 (or the pseudogene TRBV3-2) combines with J gene TRBJ1-2; D may be TRBD1 (5 bases). V lost 0 bases and J lost 4, with 9 bases in between. The CDR3 sequence is 14 residues long. Germline values: CDR1 LGHDT, CDR2 YNNKEL (reference sequence).

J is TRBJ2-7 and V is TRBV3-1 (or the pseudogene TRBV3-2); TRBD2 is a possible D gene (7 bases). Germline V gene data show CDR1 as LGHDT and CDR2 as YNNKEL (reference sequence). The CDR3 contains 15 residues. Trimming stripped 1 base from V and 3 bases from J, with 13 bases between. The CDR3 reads CASSQVTGGRYEQYF. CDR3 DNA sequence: TGTGCCAGCAGCCAAGTCACGGGGGGCCGCTACGAGCAGTACTTC.

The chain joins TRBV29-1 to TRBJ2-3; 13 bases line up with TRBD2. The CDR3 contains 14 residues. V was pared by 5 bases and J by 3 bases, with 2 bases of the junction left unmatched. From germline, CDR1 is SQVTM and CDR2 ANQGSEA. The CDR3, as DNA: TGCAGCGTTCGGACTAGCGGGAGAACAGATACGCAGTATTTT. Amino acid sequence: CSVRTSGRTDTQYF.

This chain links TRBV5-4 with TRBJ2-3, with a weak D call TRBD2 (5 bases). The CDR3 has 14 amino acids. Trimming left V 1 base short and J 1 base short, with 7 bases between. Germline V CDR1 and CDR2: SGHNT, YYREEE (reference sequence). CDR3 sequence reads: CASSLRGGTDTQYF. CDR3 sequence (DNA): TGTGCCAGCAGCTTGCGGGGTGGCACAGATACGCAGTATTTT.

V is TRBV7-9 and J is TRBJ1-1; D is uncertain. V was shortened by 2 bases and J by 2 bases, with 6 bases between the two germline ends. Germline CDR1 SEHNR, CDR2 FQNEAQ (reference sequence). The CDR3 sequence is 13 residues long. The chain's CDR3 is CASSLNSNTEAFF. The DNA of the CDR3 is TGTGCCAGCAGCTTAAACTCAAACACTGAAGCTTTCTTT.

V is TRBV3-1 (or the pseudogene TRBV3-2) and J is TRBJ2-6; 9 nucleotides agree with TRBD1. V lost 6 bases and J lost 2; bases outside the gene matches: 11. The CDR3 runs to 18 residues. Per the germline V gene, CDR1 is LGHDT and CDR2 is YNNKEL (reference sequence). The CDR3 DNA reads TGTGCCAGCAGTCACGCGGGACAGGGATTGGCTGGGGCCAACGTCCTGACTTTC. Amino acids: CASSHAGQGLAGANVLTF.

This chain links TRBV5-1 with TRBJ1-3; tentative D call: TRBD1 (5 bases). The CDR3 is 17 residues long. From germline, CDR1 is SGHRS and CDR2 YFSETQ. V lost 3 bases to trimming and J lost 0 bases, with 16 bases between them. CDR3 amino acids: CASSSDRDSNSGNTIYF. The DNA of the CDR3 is TGCGCCAGCAGCTCCGACCGGGACTCCAACTCTGGAAACACCATATATTTT.

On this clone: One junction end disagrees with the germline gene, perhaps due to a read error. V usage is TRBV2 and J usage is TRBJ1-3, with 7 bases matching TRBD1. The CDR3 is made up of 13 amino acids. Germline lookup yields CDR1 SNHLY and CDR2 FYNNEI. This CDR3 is CASREDRDGTIYF. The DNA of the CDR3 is TGTGCCAGCAGAGAAGACAGGGACGGCACCATATATTTT.

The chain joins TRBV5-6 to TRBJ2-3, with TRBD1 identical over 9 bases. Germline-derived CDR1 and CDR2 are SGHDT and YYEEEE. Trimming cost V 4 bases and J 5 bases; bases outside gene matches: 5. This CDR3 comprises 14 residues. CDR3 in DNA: TGTGCCAGCAGCCTTCCGGGACAGGGAGATACGCAGTATTTT. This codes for CASSLPGQGDTQYF.

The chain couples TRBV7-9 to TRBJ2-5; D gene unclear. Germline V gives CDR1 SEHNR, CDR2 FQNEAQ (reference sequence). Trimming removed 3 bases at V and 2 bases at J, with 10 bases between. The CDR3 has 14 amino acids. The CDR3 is CASSLSLQQETQYF. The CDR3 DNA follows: TGTGCCAGCAGCTTGTCCCTCCAGCAAGAGACCCAGTACTTC.

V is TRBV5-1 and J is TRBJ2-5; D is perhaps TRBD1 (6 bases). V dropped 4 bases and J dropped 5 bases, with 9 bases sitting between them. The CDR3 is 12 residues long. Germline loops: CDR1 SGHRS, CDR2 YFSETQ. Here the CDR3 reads CASSPDRETQYF. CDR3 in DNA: TGCGCCAGCAGCCCTGACAGGGAGACCCAGTACTTC. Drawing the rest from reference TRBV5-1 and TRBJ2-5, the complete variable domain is KAGVTQTPRYLIKTRGQQVTLSCSPISGHRSVSWYQQTPGQGLQFLFEYFSETQRNKGNFPGRFSGRQFSNSRSEMNVSTLELGDSALYLCASSPDRETQYFGPGTRLLVL.

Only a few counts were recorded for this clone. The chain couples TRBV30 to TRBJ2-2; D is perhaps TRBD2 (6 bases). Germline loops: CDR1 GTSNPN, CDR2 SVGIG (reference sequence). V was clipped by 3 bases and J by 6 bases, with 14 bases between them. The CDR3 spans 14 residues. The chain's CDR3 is CAWSRTNAPGELFF. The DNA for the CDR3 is TGTGCCTGGAGCCGGACTAATGCCCCCGGGGAGCTGTTTTTT.

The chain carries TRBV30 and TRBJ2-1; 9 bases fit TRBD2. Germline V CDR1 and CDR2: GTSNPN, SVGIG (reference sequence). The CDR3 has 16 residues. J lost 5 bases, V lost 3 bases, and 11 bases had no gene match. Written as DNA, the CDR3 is TGTGCCTGGAGCCCAGGGTGGGCTAGCGGGAACAATGAGCAGTTCTTC. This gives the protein CAWSPGWASGNNEQFF.

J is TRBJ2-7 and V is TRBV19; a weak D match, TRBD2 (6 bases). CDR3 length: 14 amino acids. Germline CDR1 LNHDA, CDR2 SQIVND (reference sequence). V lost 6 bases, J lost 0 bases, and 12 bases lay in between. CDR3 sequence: CASRRGADSYEQYF. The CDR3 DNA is TGTGCCAGTAGGCGCGGGGCCGACTCCTACGAGCAGTACTTC. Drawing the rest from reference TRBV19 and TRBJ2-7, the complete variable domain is DGGITQSPKYLFRKEGQNVTLSCEQNLNHDAMYWYRQDPGQGLRLIYYSQIVNDFQKGDIAEGYSVSREKKESFPLTVTSAQKNPTAFYLCASRRGADSYEQYFGPGTRLTVT.

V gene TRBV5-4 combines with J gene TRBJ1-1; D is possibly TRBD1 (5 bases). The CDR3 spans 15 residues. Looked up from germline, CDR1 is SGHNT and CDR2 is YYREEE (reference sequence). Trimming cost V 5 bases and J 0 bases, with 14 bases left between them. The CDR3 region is CASRRDQGLNTEAFF. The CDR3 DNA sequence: TGTGCCAGCAGAAGAGACCAGGGATTGAACACTGAAGCTTTCTTT.

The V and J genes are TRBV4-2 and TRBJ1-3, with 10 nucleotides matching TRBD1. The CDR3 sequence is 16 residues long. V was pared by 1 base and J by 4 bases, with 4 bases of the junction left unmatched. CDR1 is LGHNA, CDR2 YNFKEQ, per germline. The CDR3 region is CASSQGDRGSGNTIYF. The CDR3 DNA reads TGTGCCAGCAGCCAAGGGGACAGGGGAAGCGGAAACACCATATATTTT.

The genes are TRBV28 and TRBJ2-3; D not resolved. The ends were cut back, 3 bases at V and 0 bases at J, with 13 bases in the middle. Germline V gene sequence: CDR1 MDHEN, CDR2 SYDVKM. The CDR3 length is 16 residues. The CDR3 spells CASSLGEVSSTDTQYF. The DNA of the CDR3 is TGTGCCAGCAGTTTGGGTGAGGTTAGCAGCACAGATACGCAGTATTTT.

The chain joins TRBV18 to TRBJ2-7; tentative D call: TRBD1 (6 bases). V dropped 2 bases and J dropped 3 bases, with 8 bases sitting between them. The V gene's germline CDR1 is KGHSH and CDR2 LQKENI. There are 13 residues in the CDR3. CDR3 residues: CASSPGGHYEQYF. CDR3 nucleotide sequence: TGTGCCAGCTCACCAGGGGGCCACTACGAGCAGTACTTC.

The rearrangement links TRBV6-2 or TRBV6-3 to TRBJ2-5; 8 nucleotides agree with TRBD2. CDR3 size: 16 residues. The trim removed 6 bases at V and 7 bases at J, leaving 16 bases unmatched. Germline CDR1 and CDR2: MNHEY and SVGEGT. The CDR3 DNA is TGTGCCAGCAGGCCTCGAGGGAGCGGGGGATCAGCGACCCAGTACTTC. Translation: CASRPRGSGGSATQYF.

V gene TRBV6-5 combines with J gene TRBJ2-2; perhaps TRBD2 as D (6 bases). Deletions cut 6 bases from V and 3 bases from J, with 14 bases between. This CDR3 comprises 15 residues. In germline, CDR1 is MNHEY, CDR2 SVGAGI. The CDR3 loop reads CASSIHSGYTGELFF. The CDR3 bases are TGTGCCAGCAGCATCCATAGCGGATACACCGGGGAGCTGTTTTTT.

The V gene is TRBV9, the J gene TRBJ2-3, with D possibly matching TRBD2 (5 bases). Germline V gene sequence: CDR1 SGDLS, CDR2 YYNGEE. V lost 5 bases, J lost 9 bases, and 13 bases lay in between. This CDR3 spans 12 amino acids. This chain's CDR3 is CASSTTGGTQYF. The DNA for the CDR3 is TGTGCCAGCAGTACGACCGGAGGAACGCAGTATTTT.